The source of this T cell receptor beta chain is a study of blood T cell repertoires in COVID-19. In the original workflow: Reference gene primer amplification gave nucleated cell count estimates. Assay: immunoSEQ multiplex PCR; the TCRdb copy retains only in-frame clones and omits some. That table supplies the V and J calls and clone size; D and trimming were determined from the DNA. The sample shows approximately 250,000 clones, around nine tenths of them seen only once. V was clipped by 3 bases and J by 4 bases; unmatched bases: 2. Germline V gene data show CDR1 as MNHNS and CDR2 as SASEGT. CDR3 length equals 14 residues.

The chain is built from TRBV6-1 and TRBJ2-1; the match to TRBD1 covers 8 bases. Sequenced sample: peripheral blood. The clonotype was recovered from a middle-aged man with active or convalescent COVID-19. This CDR3 reads CASSDRGLYNEQFF. The CDR3 DNA is TGTGCCAGCAGTGACAGGGGGCTGTACAATGAGCAGTTCTTC.